This entry describes one T cell receptor (beta chain). Its antigen has not been determined. Library preparation used 5' RACE. Preparation of each TCR library used 3,000 to 3,500 ng of total RNA. For each sample, cDNA synthesis was carried out in eight separate reactions using SMARTScribe reverse transcriptase. During cDNA synthesis, template switching was used to introduce unique molecular identifiers that contained a 6-nucleotide sample barcode. TCRalpha and TCRbeta cDNA was amplified by two nested PCRs of 16 and 9 cycles, with bead purification after each PCR. Before amplification, cDNA was treated with uracil DNA-glycosylase and purified using the QIAquick PCR purification kit. In the second PCR, Illumina TruSeq-compatible adapters and sample-specific barcodes were added. TapeStation and Qubit were used to check library quality and concentration, and around 5.3 ng of each library was pooled. The pooled libraries were sequenced with 2 x 100 bp reads and custom sequencing primers on an Illumina HiSeq2500 single-index Rapid Run. The original pipeline was this. MiGEC version 1.2.6 was used for UMI-based consensus assembly, which corrected PCR and sequencing errors. MiXCR version 2.1.1 was used to carry out V(D)J alignment, clonotype assembly and CDR3 extraction. Normalisation of gene usage, clonotype sharing and MAIT/NKT TCR abundance was achieved by analysing the top 1000, 10 000 and 20 000 clonotypes per sample. Diversity was computed as the inverse Simpson index with the vegan R package after downsampling to 27 000 UMIs. Paired Mann-Whitney U tests were applied to discordant twin pairs, with Benjamini-Hochberg correction for multiple testing. TCRdb reprocessed the raw reads; every CDR3 protein sequence is a single record, and DNA is not supplied. The V and J calls come from TCRdb's annotation, not from the publication. The sample's table lists a count of some 200,000 distinct CDR3 sequences. The ten largest clones capture roughly 8% of the sample.

The data were taken from a study of monozygotic twins with inflammatory bowel disease (dated by TCRdb to about 2019). At the level of the whole study: The full study comprised about 28 monozygotic twin pairs: nine German pairs (four IBD-concordant, five IBD-discordant) and 19 IBD-discordant Danish pairs. Disease-associated traits were sought mainly through comparisons between IBD patients and their genetically identical healthy co-twins within discordant pairs. Each individual had, on average, about 151 000 unique TCRalpha sequences and 181 000 unique TCRbeta sequences available for analysis.

CDR1 and CDR2 (DFQATT, SNEGSKA) derive from the germline V gene (reference sequence). CDR3 length: 14 amino acids, cysteine to phenylalanine. No DNA is given. From each donor, a roughly 2.5 ml peripheral blood sample was collected into PAXgene tubes and stored at -80 degrees C. Without T cell sorting, total RNA was isolated from whole blood using the PAXgene blood miRNA kit on an automated QIAcube. Deep TCRalpha and TCRbeta repertoire profiling with unique molecular barcoding was performed on peripheral blood of monozygotic twin pairs concordant or discordant for inflammatory bowel disease. Smoking habits were recorded for all twin pairs, with individuals classified as current, former or never smokers. Here is what the overall study found, with its caveats: Fewer clonotypes were shared with other individuals by IBD patients than by healthy twins, most markedly in patients showing signs of disease activity. No single strong signal or clonotype linked to IBD turned up in the results, so the idea that one exists was not supported. Distinction between different T cell subtypes could not be achieved in the analysis. Repertoire similarity did not differ between concordant and discordant twins, which could be due to limited statistical power. TCRbeta repertoire diversity, by inverse Simpson index, was decreased in IBD patients compared with their healthy co-twins. Because patients received different immunosuppressive treatments, the repertoires may have picked up extra background noise and variability between individuals.

The chain is made from TRBV20-1 and TRBJ2-1; absent DNA, TCRdb's TRBD2 call cannot be checked. This TCR came from a human donor with ulcerative colitis or Crohn's disease, or a healthy co-twin of an affected twin (not recorded which). The sequenced sample consisted of blood. CDR3 sequence: CSAREGGRQREQFF.